This entry lists 25 T cell receptor beta chains sequenced from one sample in a study of CD4 T cells in relation to SARS-CoV-2 and coronaviruses. These TCRs are of unknown antigen specificity. Profiled with immunoSEQ multiplex PCR; TCRdb holds only in-frame clones, not every one. The sample shows some 40,000 clones, around 77% of them seen only once. The sample was memory CD4+ T cells from PBMCs, cultured in vitro. The source is an adult with COVID-19.

This clone has only a few counts. The chain carries TRBV24-1 and TRBJ1-5; no clear D. Looked up from germline, CDR1 is KGHDR and CDR2 is SFDVKD. Trimming left V 4 bases short and J 4 bases short, with 4 bases between. This CDR3 region has 12 residues. CDR3 sequence reads: CATSDFNQPQHF. Here the CDR3 DNA reads TGTGCCACCAGTGACTTTAATCAGCCCCAGCATTTT.

The gene calls are TRBV7-3 and TRBJ2-7, with D possibly being TRBD2 (6 bases). The ends were cut back, 5 bases at V and 9 bases at J, with 11 bases in the middle. The CDR3 runs 11 residues. In germline, CDR1 is SGHTA, CDR2 FQGTGA. In nucleotides, the CDR3 is TGTGCCAGCAGCCGCCGCGGGGCGCAGTACTTC. Protein: CASSRRGAQYF. Full variable domain (outside the CDR3, taken from reference TRBV7-3 and TRBJ2-7): GAGVSQTPSNKVTEKGKYVELRCDPISGHTALYWYRQSLGQGPEFLIYFQGTGAADDSGLPNDRFFAVRPEGSVSTLKIQRTERGDSAVYLCASSRRGAQYFGPGTRLTVT.

This clone has just a few counts. This chain uses TRBV4-1 with TRBJ1-2; unclear D gene. CDR1 is MGHRA, CDR2 YSYEKL, per germline. The V end was cut by 0 bases, the J end by 8 bases, with 7 bases between. The CDR3 consists of 12 residues. CDR3 in amino acids: CASSQDRGGYTF. CDR3 DNA: TGCGCCAGCAGCCAAGATCGGGGAGGCTACACCTTC.

V is TRBV28 and J is TRBJ2-7, with 8 bases identical to TRBD1. This CDR3 region has 15 residues. V gave up 2 bases and J gave up 5 bases; unmatched junction bases: 8. Germline CDR1 MDHEN, CDR2 SYDVKM. As DNA, the CDR3 is TGTGCCAGCAGTTTACCGACAGGGGTACGTAACGAGCAGTACTTC. Translation gives CASSLPTGVRNEQYF.

J is TRBJ2-1 and V is TRBV19; tentatively, D is TRBD1 (6 bases). The CDR3 is 13 amino acids. Germline CDR1 is LNHDA and CDR2 is SQIVND (reference sequence). The ends were cut back, 6 bases at V and 6 bases at J, with 12 bases in the middle. This CDR3 reads CASRGFRGNEQFF. DNA of the CDR3: TGTGCCAGTAGGGGATTCAGGGGCAATGAGCAGTTCTTC.

This clone has only one observation. The rearrangement links TRBV5-4 to TRBJ2-2; 11 bases match TRBD2. Losses at the gene ends were 5 bases for V and 5 bases for J; bases not matched to a gene: 14. The germline V gene has CDR1 SGHNT and CDR2 YYREEE (reference sequence). The CDR3 contains 18 residues. This chain's CDR3 is CASSGESTSGIWTGELFF. Written as DNA, the CDR3 is TGTGCCAGCAGTGGGGAATCGACTAGCGGGATTTGGACCGGGGAGCTGTTTTTT. The complete variable domain, with remaining parts taken from reference TRBV5-4 and TRBJ2-2, reads ETGVTQSPTHLIKTRGQQVTLRCSSQSGHNTVSWYQQALGQGPQFIFQYYREEENGRGNFPPRFSGLQFPNYSSELNVNALELDDSALYLCASSGESTSGIWTGELFFGEGSRLTVL.

This chain connects TRBV25-1 to TRBJ2-1, with 8 nucleotides matching TRBD1. The CDR3 covers 13 residues. V lost 6 bases, J lost 8 bases, and 6 bases stayed unmatched. Germline CDR1 and CDR2: MGHDK and SYGVNS. DNA for the CDR3: TGTGCCAGCAGGGCAGGACAGGGCTATGAGCAGTTCTTC. Translated, it gives CASRAGQGYEQFF.

This clone is a singleton in its sample. The chain combines TRBV9 with TRBJ2-3; 10 bases align to TRBD2. CDR1 SGDLS and CDR2 YYNGEE come from the germline V gene. CDR3 length equals 16 residues. J lost 3 bases, V lost 3 bases, and 7 bases had no gene match. The CDR3 sequence: CASSGTSGITTDTQYF. CDR3 nucleotide sequence: TGTGCCAGCAGCGGAACTAGCGGGATCACAACAGATACGCAGTATTTT.

The chain carries TRBV5-6 and TRBJ2-5, with a tentative D call TRBD1 (6 bases). Germline-derived CDR1 and CDR2 are SGHDT and YYEEEE. Trimming removed 3 bases at V and 2 bases at J, with 11 bases between. CDR3 length equals 14 residues. For the CDR3, the DNA is TGTGCCAGCAGCTCGGGACACTCTCAAGAGACCCAGTACTTC. It translates to CASSSGHSQETQYF.

This chain connects TRBV7-2 to TRBJ2-6, with 7 bases that match TRBD2. With V trimmed by 3 bases and J by 0 bases, 5 bases remained unmatched. The germline CDR1 and CDR2 sequences are SGHTA and FQGNSA. There are 17 residues in the CDR3. Here the CDR3 reads CASSFAGRVSGANVLTF. The CDR3 DNA follows: TGTGCCAGCAGCTTCGCAGGGAGGGTCTCTGGGGCCAACGTCCTGACTTTC.

The chain recombines TRBV5-4 with TRBJ2-2; tentatively, D is TRBD2 (5 bases). Trimming shortened V by 3 bases and J by 6 bases, and 12 bases separated the two germline ends. This CDR3 spans 14 amino acids. The V gene's germline CDR1 is SGHNT and CDR2 YYREEE (reference sequence). CDR3 bases: TGTGCCAGCAGCTCACCGGGATTTTCCGGGGAGCTGTTTTTT. It specifies CASSSPGFSGELFF.

The chain carries TRBV10-3 and TRBJ1-5; unclear D gene. Trimming shortened V by 4 bases and J by 2 bases, and 3 bases separated the two germline ends. CDR1 and CDR2 from the germline V gene are ENHRY and SYGVKD. The CDR3 has 12 residues. The CDR3, as DNA: TGTGCCATCAGTGTTGGCAATCAGCCCCAGCATTTT. This translates into CAISVGNQPQHF.

V and J are TRBV4-1 and TRBJ1-2; D not certain. This CDR3 spans 16 amino acids. The V and J ends lost 0 bases and 3 bases respectively, with 14 bases between them. Germline loops: CDR1 MGHRA, CDR2 YSYEKL. CDR3 region: CASSQEGRRGDYGYTF. CDR3 DNA sequence: TGCGCCAGCAGCCAAGAAGGACGCCGGGGAGACTATGGCTACACCTTC.

This clone came up a few times. V and J are TRBV6-5 and TRBJ2-7; possible D gene TRBD1, 5 bases. This CDR3 has 13 residues. CDR1 MNHEY and CDR2 SVGAGI come from the germline V gene. Between the trimmed V and J ends, which lost 2 bases and 2 bases, there was a span of 7 bases. In DNA, the CDR3 is TGTGCCAGCAGTTACAAACAGGCCTACGAGCAGTACTTC. Translating it yields CASSYKQAYEQYF.

This CDR3 reads CSVVDGYTF. The DNA of the CDR3 is TGCAGCGTCGTGGATGGCTACACCTTC. The chain combines TRBV29-1 with TRBJ1-2; D remains ambiguous. Germline loops: CDR1 SQVTM, CDR2 ANQGSEA. Deletions cut 6 bases from V and 6 bases from J, with 5 bases between. CDR3 size: 9 residues.

In DNA, the CDR3 is TGCGCCAGCAGACGCACTAGCGGGGGGAGCTCCTACAATGAGCAGTTCTTC. Its protein product is CASRRTSGGSSYNEQFF. This chain joins TRBV4-1 and TRBJ2-1; TRBD2 matches 12 bases. The trim removed 6 bases at V and 0 bases at J, leaving 6 bases unmatched. CDR3 size: 17 residues. The germline V gene has CDR1 MGHRA and CDR2 YSYEKL.

The chain joins TRBV6-1 to TRBJ2-2; D call uncertain. V shed 0 bases and J shed 4 bases, with 24 bases lying between them. Germline CDR1 and CDR2: MNHNS and SASEGT. The CDR3 is made up of 20 amino acids. The CDR3 nucleotides are TGTGCCAGCAGTGAAGCGCTCGAAAGCCGGCAGGCCCTCGGCACCGGGGAGCTGTTTTTT. This sequence encodes CASSEALESRQALGTGELFF.

The sample holds one count of this clone. The genes are TRBV30 and TRBJ1-4; D unresolved. Between the trimmed V and J ends, which lost 2 bases and 8 bases, there was a span of 6 bases. The CDR3 extends over 11 amino acids. Germline V CDR1 and CDR2: GTSNPN, SVGIG (reference sequence). The CDR3 sequence: CAWSIREKLFF. The CDR3 nucleotides read TGTGCCTGGAGTATCCGGGAAAAACTGTTTTTT.

This clone has just a few counts. This rearrangement joins TRBV7-9 to TRBJ1-2; D uncertain. Germline V gene data show CDR1 as SEHNR and CDR2 as FQNEAQ (reference sequence). This CDR3 region has 16 residues. V lost 5 bases and J lost 1, with 17 bases in between. Written as DNA, the CDR3 is TGTGCCAGCAGCCTAACTCAGGACTCATATAACTATGGCTACACCTTC. This gives the protein CASSLTQDSYNYGYTF.

The chain has TRBV28 and TRBJ2-5; tentatively, D is TRBD2 (6 bases). V dropped 5 bases and J dropped 5 bases, with 12 bases sitting between them. This CDR3 comprises 13 residues. Germline V gene lookup returns CDR1 MDHEN and CDR2 SYDVKM. The CDR3 DNA reads TGTGCCAGCAGTACCCGGAGGGTTGAGACCCAGTACTTC. Amino acid sequence: CASSTRRVETQYF.

This clone was found a few times. The chain employs TRBV7-9 and TRBJ2-2; D gene uncertain. CDR1 SEHNR and CDR2 FQNEAQ come from the germline V gene (reference sequence). V was shortened by 1 base and J by 6 bases, with 6 bases between the two germline ends. The CDR3 is 13 amino acids. The CDR3 nucleotides read TGTGCCAGCAGCTTAGTGGTTCCCGGGGAGCTGTTTTTT. It translates to CASSLVVPGELFF.

The chain recombines TRBV3-1 (or the pseudogene TRBV3-2) with TRBJ2-1; D perhaps matches TRBD1 (5 bases). The germline CDR1 and CDR2 sequences are LGHDT and YNNKEL (reference sequence). CDR3 length: 15 residues. V was cut by 4 bases and J by 0 bases, with 10 bases left in between. The CDR3 spells CASSLTVSSYNEQFF. DNA of the CDR3: TGTGCCAGCAGCCTGACAGTCAGCTCCTACAATGAGCAGTTCTTC.

The chain employs TRBV3-1 (or the pseudogene TRBV3-2) and TRBJ2-2; 12 bases match TRBD1. CDR3 size: 18 residues. Germline CDR1 is LGHDT and CDR2 is YNNKEL (reference sequence). The V segment lost 3 bases and the J segment 6 bases; nucleotides outside the gene matches: 11. The CDR3 is CASSHTPGTGGFAGELFF. In DNA form, the CDR3 reads TGTGCCAGCAGCCACACTCCCGGGACAGGGGGCTTTGCCGGGGAGCTGTTTTTT.

The count of this clone is one. This chain uses TRBV30 with TRBJ2-3; possibly TRBD1 for D (6 bases). Germline V CDR1 and CDR2: GTSNPN, SVGIG (reference sequence). This CDR3 spans 14 amino acids. Deletions cut 5 bases from V and 2 bases from J, with 14 bases between. The CDR3 DNA is TGTGCCTGGCTTACAGGGTCCCACACAGATACGCAGTATTTT. This gives the protein CAWLTGSHTDTQYF.

The J gene is TRBJ2-3, the V gene TRBV12-5; D gene uncertain. Germline CDR1 reads LGHNT; CDR2 reads FRNRAP. The CDR3 spans 13 residues. With 5 bases removed from V and 1 base from J, the gap between germline ends came to 7 bases. The CDR3 nucleotides read TGTGCTAGTGGTAAAAGCGGCACAGATACGCAGTATTTT. Amino acids: CASGKSGTDTQYF.